These 21 T cell receptor beta chains share one sample of origin, sequenced in a study of cytomegalovirus exposure and HLA in healthy donors. Both 60 Vbeta primers and 13 Jbeta primers went into the PCR. Using immunoSEQ multiplex PCR, the repertoire was profiled, and TCRdb retains in-frame clones only, with some absent. Of under 150,000 clones in the sample, 80% were seen once. Sequenced input: PBMCs. These receptor sequences come from a male donor in good health and CMV-seronegative.

This clone was seen only once. V and J are TRBV30 and TRBJ1-5; D uncertain. Deletions cut 2 bases from V and 7 bases from J, with 12 bases between. The CDR3 is 13 residues long. Germline V CDR1 and CDR2: GTSNPN, SVGIG (reference sequence). The CDR3 loop is CAWSKERPQPQHF. CDR3 coding DNA: TGTGCCTGGAGTAAGGAGAGGCCGCAGCCCCAGCATTTT. The full variable domain, its missing parts supplied by reference TRBV30 and TRBJ1-5, is SQTIHQWPATLVQPVGSPLSLECTVEGTSNPNLYWYRQAAGRGLQLLFYSVGIGQISSEVPQNLSASRPQDRQFILSSKKLLLSDSGFYLCAWSKERPQPQHFGDGTRLSIL.

This chain joins TRBV10-3 and TRBJ2-7, with 8 bases identical to TRBD2. This CDR3 is built from 17 residues. The V gene's germline CDR1 is ENHRY and CDR2 SYGVKD. The J segment lost 4 bases and the V segment lost 3 bases, leaving 14 bases of the junction unmatched. CDR3 bases: TGTGCCATCAGTGACCCGTTGCGGGGGGTTAGGCGGTACGAGCAGTACTTC. Translating it yields CAISDPLRGVRRYEQYF.

This clone was recorded once. V is TRBV6-5 and J is TRBJ2-7, with TRBD1 as a possible D gene (6 bases). CDR3 length equals 14 residues. Germline V CDR1 and CDR2: MNHEY, SVGAGI. V lost 5 bases to trimming and J lost 2 bases, with 13 bases between them. CDR3 coding DNA: TGTGCCAGCAGTCGGACAGCTACTCCCTACGAGCAGTACTTC. Protein: CASSRTATPYEQYF.

The V gene is TRBV5-1, the J gene TRBJ1-1; D ambiguous. V lost 4 bases, J lost 1 base, and 11 bases lay in between. The CDR3 length is 14 residues. Germline V gene sequence: CDR1 SGHRS, CDR2 YFSETQ. The CDR3 region is CASSPREGNTEAFF. CDR3 nucleotides: TGCGCCAGCAGCCCCCGGGAGGGGAACACTGAAGCTTTCTTT.

The rearrangement joins TRBV28 to TRBJ2-5; no definite D call. Matching the DNA end better, TRBJ2-7 makes the J call doubtful. Germline loops: CDR1 MDHEN, CDR2 SYDVKM. The CDR3 sequence is 13 residues long. The CDR3 DNA reads as TGTGCCAGCAGTACCGGCGGCTCCTACGAGCAGTACTTC. Amino acid sequence: CASSTGGSYEQYF.

V usage is TRBV19 and J usage is TRBJ1-1; D is perhaps TRBD1 (6 bases). The CDR3 extends over 16 amino acids. Trimming took 3 bases from V and 2 from J, leaving 16 bases between them. CDR1 is LNHDA and CDR2 is SQIVND in the germline V gene (reference sequence). This CDR3 is CASSINRVIANTEAFF. In nucleotides, the CDR3 is TGTGCCAGTAGTATTAACAGGGTAATAGCTAACACTGAAGCTTTCTTT.

This clone showed up just a few times. V gene TRBV6-6 combines with J gene TRBJ2-7; 10 nucleotides agree with TRBD1. V lost 6 bases to trimming and J lost 3 bases; unmatched junction nucleotides: 5. The CDR3 loop spans 14 amino acids. CDR1 and CDR2 (germline): MNHNY, SVGAGI (reference sequence). This CDR3 reads CASRLTGGYYEQYF. CDR3 in DNA: TGTGCCAGCAGGCTGACAGGGGGCTACTACGAGCAGTACTTC.

CDR3 DNA: TGTGCCAGCAGTGACCCTGGGACAGCTTACTATGGCTACACCTTC. As protein: CASSDPGTAYYGYTF. The chain carries TRBV6-1 and TRBJ1-2, with 7 nucleotides matching TRBD1. The CDR3 is made up of 15 amino acids. Trimming removed 3 bases from V and 3 bases from J; junction bases left unmatched: 7. The germline V gene has CDR1 MNHNS and CDR2 SASEGT.

The chain joins TRBV7-2 to TRBJ1-2, with 7 bases lining up with TRBD1. The CDR3 has 14 residues. The V gene end was trimmed by 1 base and the J gene end by 2 bases; junction bases not matched to a gene: 1. Germline V lookup: CDR1 SGHTA, CDR2 FQGNSA. CDR3 in DNA: TGTGCCAGCAGCTTAGACAGGGGAAACTATGGCTACACCTTC. This gives the protein CASSLDRGNYGYTF. The variable domain in full, with the rest retrieved from reference TRBV7-2 and TRBJ1-2, is GAGVSQSPSNKVTEKGKDVELRCDPISGHTALYWYRQSLGQGLEFLIYFQGNSAPDKSGLPSDRFSAERTGGSVSTLTIQRTQQEDSAVYLCASSLDRGNYGYTFGSGTRLTVV.

This clone was observed a handful of times. The chain is built from TRBV28 and TRBJ2-5; TRBD2 matches at 12 bases. Judging by the DNA end, TRBJ2-7 fits better; the J call may be wrong. There are 13 residues in the CDR3. CDR1 and CDR2 (germline): MDHEN, SYDVKM. The CDR3 loop reads CASSGLAGYEQYF. The DNA of the CDR3 is TGTGCCAGCAGTGGACTAGCGGGGTACGAGCAGTACTTC.

A note on this clone: Germline is not matched at one junction end, which may reflect a read error. The chain joins TRBV6-1 to TRBJ2-4; tentatively, D is TRBD1 (6 bases). Germline V gives CDR1 MNHNS, CDR2 SASEGT. The CDR3 has 14 residues. CDR3 nucleotides: TGTGCCAGCAGTGAAGGGGCAGGGGAAAACAGTCAGTACTTC. It codes for CASSEGAGENSQYF.

In this sample, this clone turned up once. The rearrangement links TRBV4-1 to TRBJ1-5, with D possibly being TRBD1 (6 bases). Trimming shortened V by 0 bases and J by 5 bases, and 11 bases separated the two germline ends. CDR3 size: 15 residues. CDR1 is MGHRA and CDR2 is YSYEKL in the germline V gene. The CDR3 sequence is CASSQDGTTYQPQHF. The CDR3 DNA follows: TGCGCCAGCAGCCAAGACGGGACAACCTATCAGCCCCAGCATTTT.

This rearrangement joins TRBV7-9 to TRBJ2-5; D is perhaps TRBD2 (7 bases). V was shortened by 5 bases and J by 4 bases, with 14 bases between the two germline ends. The CDR3 is 14 residues long. The germline gives CDR1 SEHNR, CDR2 FQNEAQ (reference sequence). Written as DNA, the CDR3 is TGTGCCAGCAGCCTCCTTGGGGGGGCAGAGACCCAGTACTTC. It yields the protein CASSLLGGAETQYF.

The genes are TRBV15 and TRBJ2-4; D not resolved. This CDR3 has 15 residues. The V end was cut by 2 bases, the J end by 0 bases, with 8 bases between. CDR1 LNHNV and CDR2 YYDKDF come from the germline V gene (reference sequence). The CDR3 DNA reads as TGTGCCACCAGCAGACCCCTCCTAGCCAAAAACATTCAGTACTTC. As protein: CATSRPLLAKNIQYF.

The J gene is TRBJ2-7, the V gene TRBV5-6, with TRBD1 identical over 9 bases. This CDR3 is 15 amino acids long. After removal of 0 bases from V and 3 bases from J, the junction contained 4 bases not matched to a gene. The germline V gene encodes CDR1 SGHDT and CDR2 YYEEEE. The chain's CDR3 is CASSLVGQGVYEQYF. The DNA for the CDR3 is TGTGCCAGCAGCTTGGTGGGACAGGGCGTCTACGAGCAGTACTTC.

This clone was found once. This chain joins TRBV6-4 and TRBJ2-1; 11 bases match TRBD2. The CDR3 runs 15 residues. The V gene end was trimmed by 5 bases and the J gene end by 7 bases; junction bases not matched to a gene: 7. Germline V lookup: CDR1 MRHNA, CDR2 SNTAGT. In nucleotides, the CDR3 is TGTGCCAGCAGTATTCTAGCGGGGGGTCCAAATGAGCAGTTCTTC. Translating it yields CASSILAGGPNEQFF.

The chain is built from TRBV19 and TRBJ2-1; D possibly corresponds to TRBD2 (5 bases). Germline V gene sequence: CDR1 LNHDA, CDR2 SQIVND (reference sequence). This CDR3 is built from 14 residues. Trimming took off 2 bases at V and 5 bases at J, with 10 bases between the two ends. The CDR3 nucleotides read TGTGCCAGTAGTATATGGCGGGCCCACAATGAGCAGTTCTTC. Translation gives CASSIWRAHNEQFF.

This clone turned up a few times. This sample includes further DNA sequences coding for the same CDR3. The chain has TRBV5-1 and TRBJ1-5; TRBD1 aligns across 7 bases. The junction had 4 bases not matched to a gene; V was cut back by 0 bases and J by 4 bases. The CDR3 length is 15 residues. Germline values: CDR1 SGHRS, CDR2 YFSETQ. The CDR3: CASSLDRGQNQPQHF. CDR3 in DNA: TGCGCCAGCAGCTTGGACAGGGGCCAGAATCAGCCCCAGCATTTT.

The CDR3 protein is CASSGALRTEAFF. For the CDR3, the DNA is TGCGCCAGCAGTGGGGCCCTCCGGACTGAAGCTTTCTTT. The chain carries TRBV10-1 and TRBJ1-1; no clear D gene. CDR1 is WNHNN and CDR2 is SYGVQD in the germline V gene (reference sequence). This CDR3 has 13 residues. Trimming took 4 bases from V and 5 from J, leaving 11 bases between them.

CDR3 in DNA: TGTGCCAGTCACGGCCGGCGCGGGGTCGGCGTACGGGATCAGCCCCAGCATTTT. Translation: CASHGRRGVGVRDQPQHF. The chain uses TRBV19 and TRBJ1-5; D call uncertain. Germline CDR1 is LNHDA and CDR2 is SQIVND (reference sequence). This CDR3 is 18 amino acids long. Trimming removed 8 bases from V and 5 bases from J, with 28 bases in between.

V is TRBV6-5 and J is TRBJ1-1; D unresolved. Trimming removed 2 bases from V and 4 bases from J, with 8 bases in between. CDR3 length: 13 residues. Germline V gene lookup returns CDR1 MNHEY and CDR2 SVGAGI. DNA for the CDR3: TGTGCCAGCAGTTACGGGGAGGGCACTGAAGCTTTCTTT. Amino acids: CASSYGEGTEAFF.